This entry lists 6 T cell receptor beta chains sequenced from one sample in a study of T cell responses to AZD1222 COVID-19 vaccine (dated by TCRdb to about 2021). Receptor amplification or capture employed the immunoSEQ multiplex PCR assay. The table comes from immuneACCESS by way of TCRdb, which keeps in-frame sequences with V and J called. Part of the clones is missing from these tables; in studies checked, under half for an unresolved V gene and the rest for unknown reasons. This sample comprises approximately 100,000 clones, 90% of them detected only once. In total, the top ten clones hold 5% to 5.5% of the sample. The time point label, read with the paper, signifies: baseline before first vaccination. The starting material was peripheral blood, obtained on day 0 of AZD1222 vaccination. The receptors here all came from an adult in good health.

This chain links TRBV28 with TRBJ1-2; 7 bases line up with TRBD1. This CDR3 contains 16 residues. With 3 bases clipped from V and 5 bases from J, the junction kept 12 bases outside the gene matches. The germline gives CDR1 MDHEN, CDR2 SYDVKM. CDR3 amino acids: CASSLRLSRGSYGYTF. CDR3 bases: TGTGCCAGCAGTTTGAGACTGTCCAGGGGGTCTTATGGCTACACCTTC.

The gene calls are TRBV11-3 and TRBJ2-3; 9 bases fit TRBD2. CDR1 is SGHNT and CDR2 is YENEEA in the germline V gene. This CDR3 region has 16 residues. After removal of 1 base from V and 1 base from J, the junction contained 3 bases not matched to a gene. In nucleotides, the CDR3 is TGTGCCAGCAGCTTAGTAGCGGGGGCTGGCACAGATACGCAGTATTTT. It specifies CASSLVAGAGTDTQYF.

The rearrangement joins TRBV6-5 to TRBJ1-2, with 9 bases identical to TRBD1. This CDR3 region has 14 residues. Germline V gives CDR1 MNHEY, CDR2 SVGAGI. V was pared by 5 bases and J by 4 bases, with 5 bases of the junction left unmatched. The CDR3: CASSQGTGRYGYTF. The CDR3 bases are TGTGCCAGCAGTCAGGGGACAGGGCGCTATGGCTACACCTTC.

The chain uses TRBV5-4 and TRBJ2-7; D perhaps matches TRBD1 (6 bases). CDR1 and CDR2 from the germline V gene are SGHNT and YYREEE (reference sequence). Trimming cost V 4 bases and J 1 base, with 15 bases left between them. This CDR3 is built from 15 residues. This CDR3 reads CASSKRTTGSYEQYF. Written as DNA, the CDR3 is TGTGCCAGCAGCAAACGGACAACAGGGTCCTACGAGCAGTACTTC.

The chain recombines TRBV5-1 with TRBJ2-5; D uncertain. The germline V gene has CDR1 SGHRS and CDR2 YFSETQ. The V gene lost 0 bases and the J gene lost 5 bases, with 17 bases spanning the gap. CDR3 length: 16 amino acids. Here the CDR3 reads CASSLEGWGRGETQYF. The CDR3 DNA sequence: TGCGCCAGCAGCTTGGAAGGGTGGGGTAGAGGTGAGACCCAGTACTTC.

This clone was found once. This chain joins TRBV4-2 and TRBJ2-2; 10 nucleotides match TRBD2. Germline V gene lookup returns CDR1 LGHNA and CDR2 YNFKEQ. This CDR3 has 17 residues. Losses at the gene ends were 0 bases for V and 4 bases for J; bases not matched to a gene: 5. The CDR3 reads CASSQDSGRTVTGELFF. CDR3 in DNA: TGTGCCAGCAGCCAAGATAGCGGGAGGACCGTCACCGGGGAGCTGTTTTTT.